A single sample is the source of the 9 T cell receptor beta chains below, sequenced in a study of blood T cell repertoires in COVID-19. Clones were sequenced by immunoSEQ multiplex PCR, and TCRdb holds only the in-frame ones, with some missing. Of around 100,000 clones listed, around 90% are singletons. The sequencing input was peripheral blood. These receptors were taken from a woman between 45 and 60 years old with COVID-19, enrolled during active disease.

The chain links TRBV18 to TRBJ2-7; 9 nucleotides line up with TRBD1. CDR1 and CDR2 from the germline V gene are KGHSH and LQKENI. V lost 2 bases and J lost 6; bases outside the gene matches: 8. This CDR3 has 15 amino acids. CDR3 protein: CASSPGQGTSGEQYV. The DNA for the CDR3 is TGTGCCAGCTCACCAGGACAGGGGACGTCTGGCGAGCAGTACGTC.

The chain couples TRBV27 to TRBJ2-3; 7 bases fit TRBD2. This CDR3 spans 14 amino acids. From germline, CDR1 is MNHEY and CDR2 SMNVEV (reference sequence). Trimming removed 3 bases from V and 2 bases from J; junction bases left unmatched: 2. In nucleotides, the CDR3 is TGTGCCAGCAGTTTGCGGGGGTCCACAGATACGCAGTATTTT. Translating gives CASSLRGSTDTQYF.

The chain couples TRBV27 to TRBJ1-2, with D possibly TRBD1 on 6 matching bases. Between the trimmed V and J ends, which lost 6 bases and 2 bases, there was a span of 13 bases. The germline gives CDR1 MNHEY, CDR2 SMNVEV (reference sequence). The CDR3 runs to 14 residues. CDR3 in amino acids: CASSPRTANYGYTF. In nucleotides, the CDR3 is TGTGCCAGCAGCCCCCGGACAGCGAACTATGGCTACACCTTC.

CDR3 nucleotides: TGTGCCTGGAGGTTACAGGGCCCGAACACTGAAGCTTTCTTT. Translation: CAWRLQGPNTEAFF. The gene calls are TRBV30 and TRBJ1-1; D may be TRBD1 (6 bases). Trimming removed 3 bases from V and 1 base from J, with 12 bases in between. The germline V gene encodes CDR1 GTSNPN and CDR2 SVGIG (reference sequence). The CDR3 is 14 residues long.

The chain uses TRBV20-1 and TRBJ1-1; D unresolved. The CDR3 contains 11 residues. Germline lookup yields CDR1 DFQATT and CDR2 SNEGSKA (reference sequence). Deletions cut 2 bases from V and 10 bases from J, with 11 bases between. The chain's CDR3 is CSARLDTRAFF. Here the CDR3 DNA reads TGCAGTGCTAGACTCGACACGAGAGCTTTCTTT.

The rearrangement links TRBV12-3 or TRBV12-4 to TRBJ2-5, with D possibly being TRBD2 (5 bases). This CDR3 contains 13 residues. Trimming stripped 3 bases from V and 2 bases from J, with 7 bases between. CDR3 sequence: CASSFRTQETQYF. The CDR3 DNA sequence: TGTGCCAGCAGTTTTCGGACTCAAGAGACCCAGTACTTC.

The chain is built from TRBV5-5 and TRBJ2-1, with TRBD2 identical over 9 bases. The CDR3 length is 16 residues. The trim removed 4 bases at V and 7 bases at J, leaving 12 bases unmatched. CDR1 is SGHKS and CDR2 is YYEKEE in the germline V gene (reference sequence). The CDR3 reads CASSPLAGTFLNEQFF. DNA for the CDR3: TGTGCCAGCAGCCCCCTAGCGGGGACCTTTTTGAATGAGCAGTTCTTC.

The V and J genes are TRBV6-5 and TRBJ1-6; 7 bases fit TRBD1. Per germline, CDR1 MNHEY and CDR2 SVGAGI. The CDR3 contains 13 residues. The V and J ends lost 7 bases and 7 bases, in that order; junction bases with no gene match: 4. The CDR3 bases are TGTGCCAGCAAAGAGGGGGCAAATTCACCCCTCCACTTT. Protein: CASKEGANSPLHF.

This clone was observed a single time. The rearrangement links TRBV11-2 to TRBJ1-4, with D unclear. Trimming removed 2 bases at V and 4 bases at J, with 5 bases between. This CDR3 has 13 residues. Germline CDR1 reads SGHAT; CDR2 reads FQNNGV. The CDR3, as DNA: TGTGCCAGCAGCTTAATCCGTAATGAAAAACTGTTTTTT. This codes for CASSLIRNEKLFF.